This T cell receptor (beta chain) derives from a study of cytotoxic CD8 clonotypes in ibrutinib-treated CLL. The CDR3 has 15 amino acids. The ends were cut back, 5 bases at V and 4 bases at J, with 16 bases in the middle. In germline, CDR1 is MDHEN, CDR2 SYDVKM. Using immunoSEQ multiplex PCR, the repertoire was profiled, and TCRdb retains in-frame clones only, with some absent. The sample records about 160,000 clones, 70% to 85% being singletons. The material sequenced was PBMCs, taken after 12 months of ibrutinib treatment. This rearrangement joins TRBV28 to TRBJ2-3, with D perhaps matching TRBD1 (6 bases). The receptor was derived from a human donor with chronic lymphocytic leukemia. The CDR3 DNA is TGTGCCAGCAGTCCCCGGACAGTTCTGGCAGATACGCAGTATTTT. Amino acids: CASSPRTVLADTQYF.